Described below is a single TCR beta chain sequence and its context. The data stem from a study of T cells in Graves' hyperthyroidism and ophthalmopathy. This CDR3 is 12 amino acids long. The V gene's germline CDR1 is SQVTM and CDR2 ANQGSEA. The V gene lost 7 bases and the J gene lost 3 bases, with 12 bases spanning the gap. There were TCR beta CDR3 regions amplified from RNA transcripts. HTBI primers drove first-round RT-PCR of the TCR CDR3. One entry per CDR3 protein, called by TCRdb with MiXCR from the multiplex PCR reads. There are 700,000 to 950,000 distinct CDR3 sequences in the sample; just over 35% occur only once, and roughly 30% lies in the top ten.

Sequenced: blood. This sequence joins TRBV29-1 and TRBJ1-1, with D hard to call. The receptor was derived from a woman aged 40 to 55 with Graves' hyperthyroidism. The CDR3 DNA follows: TGCAGCGGCGACGGAAGACACACTGAAGCTTTCTTT. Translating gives CSGDGRHTEAFF.